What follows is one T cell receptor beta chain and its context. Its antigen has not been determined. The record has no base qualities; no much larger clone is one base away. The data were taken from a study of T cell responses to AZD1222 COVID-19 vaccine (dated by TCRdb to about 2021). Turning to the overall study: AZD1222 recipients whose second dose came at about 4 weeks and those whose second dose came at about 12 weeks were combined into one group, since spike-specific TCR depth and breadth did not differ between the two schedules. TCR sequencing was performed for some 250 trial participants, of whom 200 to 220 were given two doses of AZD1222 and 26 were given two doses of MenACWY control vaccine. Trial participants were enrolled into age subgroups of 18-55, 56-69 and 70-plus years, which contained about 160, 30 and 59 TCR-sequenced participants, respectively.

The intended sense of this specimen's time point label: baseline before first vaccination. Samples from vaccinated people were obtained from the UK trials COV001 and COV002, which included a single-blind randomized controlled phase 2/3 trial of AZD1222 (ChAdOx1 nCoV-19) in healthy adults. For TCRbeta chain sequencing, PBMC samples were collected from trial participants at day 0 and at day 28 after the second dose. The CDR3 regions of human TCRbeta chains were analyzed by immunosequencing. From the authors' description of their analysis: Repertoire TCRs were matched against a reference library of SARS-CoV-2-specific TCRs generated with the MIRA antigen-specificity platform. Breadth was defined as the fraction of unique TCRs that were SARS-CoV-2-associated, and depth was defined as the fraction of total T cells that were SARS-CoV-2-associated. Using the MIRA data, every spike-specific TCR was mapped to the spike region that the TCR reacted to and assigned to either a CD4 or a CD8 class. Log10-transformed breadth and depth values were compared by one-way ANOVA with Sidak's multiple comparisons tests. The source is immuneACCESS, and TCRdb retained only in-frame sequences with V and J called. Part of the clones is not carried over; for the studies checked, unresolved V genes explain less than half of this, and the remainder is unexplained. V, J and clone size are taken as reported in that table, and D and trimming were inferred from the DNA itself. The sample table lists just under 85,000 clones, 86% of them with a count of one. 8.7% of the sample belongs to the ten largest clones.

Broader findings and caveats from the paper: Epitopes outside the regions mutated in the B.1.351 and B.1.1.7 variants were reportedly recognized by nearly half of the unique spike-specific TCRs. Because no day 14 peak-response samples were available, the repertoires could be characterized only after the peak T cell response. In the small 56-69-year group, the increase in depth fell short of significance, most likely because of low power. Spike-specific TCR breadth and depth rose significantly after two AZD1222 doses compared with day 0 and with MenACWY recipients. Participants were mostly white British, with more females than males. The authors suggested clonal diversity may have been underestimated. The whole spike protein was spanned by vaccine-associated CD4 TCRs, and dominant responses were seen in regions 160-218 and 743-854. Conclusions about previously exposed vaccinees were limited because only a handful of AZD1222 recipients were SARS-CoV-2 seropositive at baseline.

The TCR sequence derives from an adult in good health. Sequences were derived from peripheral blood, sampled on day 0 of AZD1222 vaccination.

Read as DNA, the sequence is TGTGCCACCAGCAGAGGTACGTCTGAGCAGTTCTTC. This encodes CATSRGTSEQFF. This receptor chain uses TRBV15 and TRBJ2-1; the D gene lacks a confident call. The CDR3 has 12 amino acids, counting the end cysteine and phenylalanine. Of all the DNA, just the CDR3 is kept, 36 bases in frame from base 1. V loses 1 base of germline sequence and J loses 9 bases, and the interval between the two ends is 7 bases. Looking up the germline V gene (reference sequence) yields CDR1 LNHNV and CDR2 YYDKDF.